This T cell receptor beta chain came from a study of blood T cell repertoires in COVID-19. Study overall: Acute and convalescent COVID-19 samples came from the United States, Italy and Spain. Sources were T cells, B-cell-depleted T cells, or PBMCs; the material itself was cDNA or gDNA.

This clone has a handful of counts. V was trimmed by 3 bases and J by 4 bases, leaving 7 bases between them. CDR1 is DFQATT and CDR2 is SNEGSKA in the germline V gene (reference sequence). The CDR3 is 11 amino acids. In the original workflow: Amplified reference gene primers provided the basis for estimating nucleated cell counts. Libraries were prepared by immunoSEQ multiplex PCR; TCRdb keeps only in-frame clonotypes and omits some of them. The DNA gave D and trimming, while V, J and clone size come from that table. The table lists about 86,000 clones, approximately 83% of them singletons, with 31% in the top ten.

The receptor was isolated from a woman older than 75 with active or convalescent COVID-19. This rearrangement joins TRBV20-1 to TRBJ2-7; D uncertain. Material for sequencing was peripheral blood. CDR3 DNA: TGCAGTGCTAGCACTCATTACGAGCAGTACTTC. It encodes CSASTHYEQYF.